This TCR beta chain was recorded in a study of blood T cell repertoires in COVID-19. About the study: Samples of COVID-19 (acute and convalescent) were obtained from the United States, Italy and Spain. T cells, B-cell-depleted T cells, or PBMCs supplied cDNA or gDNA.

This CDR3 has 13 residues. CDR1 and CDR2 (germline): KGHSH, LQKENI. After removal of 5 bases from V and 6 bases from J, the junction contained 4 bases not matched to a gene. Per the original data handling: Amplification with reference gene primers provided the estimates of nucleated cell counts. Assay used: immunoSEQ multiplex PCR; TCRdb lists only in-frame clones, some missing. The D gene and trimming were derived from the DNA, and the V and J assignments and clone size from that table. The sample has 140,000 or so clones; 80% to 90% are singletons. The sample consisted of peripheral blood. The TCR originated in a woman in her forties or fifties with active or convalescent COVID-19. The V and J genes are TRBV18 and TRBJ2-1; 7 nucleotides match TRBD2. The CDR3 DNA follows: TGTGCCAGCTCAGCGGGAGAGGGCAATGAGCAGTTCTTC. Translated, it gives CASSAGEGNEQFF.